Each of the 6 T cell receptor beta chains below was sequenced from the same sample in a study of T cell responses to AZD1222 COVID-19 vaccine. Method: immunoSEQ multiplex PCR; TCRdb's copy keeps in-frame clones and lacks some. Among 120,000 or so clones, around 90% were seen once, and the ten largest hold roughly 3%. The sample here was peripheral blood, taken on day 0 of AZD1222 vaccination. The receptors shown here come from an adult in good health.

This chain joins TRBV7-2 and TRBJ2-4, with TRBD2 as a possible D gene (8 bases). The V end lost 5 bases, the J end lost 6 bases, and 20 bases lay between the germline ends. Germline CDR1 is SGHTA and CDR2 is FQGNSA. The CDR3 sequence is 16 residues long. The CDR3 nucleotides read TGTGCCAGCAGCCCTCGGACTAGCAGGGGGTTAAACATTCAGTACTTC. Protein product: CASSPRTSRGLNIQYF.

The chain links TRBV5-1 to TRBJ2-7; a weak D match, TRBD1 (5 bases). V was pared by 6 bases and J by 4 bases, with 14 bases between. Germline assignment: CDR1 SGHRS and CDR2 YFSETQ. This CDR3 is built from 13 residues. CDR3: CASNTGRDYEQYF. CDR3 in DNA: TGCGCCAGCAACACCGGCAGGGATTACGAGCAGTACTTC.

The genes are TRBV19 and TRBJ2-3, with 14 bases fitting TRBD2. V lost 4 bases and J lost 6; bases outside the gene matches: 6. The germline V gene encodes CDR1 LNHDA and CDR2 SQIVND (reference sequence). CDR3 length equals 16 residues. CDR3 protein: CASSNGLAGGRDTQYF. The DNA for the CDR3 is TGTGCCAGTAGTAACGGACTAGCGGGGGGTAGGGATACGCAGTATTTT.

This clone showed up just once. The chain couples TRBV4-2 to TRBJ1-2; TRBD1 aligns across 9 bases. J gave up 6 bases and V 0 bases, and 5 bases lay outside the gene matches. Germline V lookup: CDR1 LGHNA, CDR2 YNFKEQ. This CDR3 is 15 amino acids long. In DNA form, the CDR3 reads TGTGCCAGCAGCCAAGATTGGACAGGGGAGGATGGCTACACCTTC. This codes for CASSQDWTGEDGYTF.

This sequence joins TRBV13 and TRBJ1-2; D may be TRBD1 (5 bases). The CDR3 has 15 amino acids. The V end was cut by 5 bases, the J end by 8 bases, with 21 bases between. Germline CDR1 PRHDT, CDR2 FYEKMQ (reference sequence). CDR3 loop: CASSPSRGGLGGYTF. The DNA for the CDR3 is TGTGCCAGCAGCCCCTCAAGGGGCGGTCTGGGGGGCTACACCTTC.

CDR3: CASSSISGGRGELFF. The CDR3 DNA reads TGTGCCAGCAGCTCTATCAGCGGGGGACGCGGGGAGCTGTTTTTT. The V gene is TRBV11-1, the J gene TRBJ2-2; 8 bases match TRBD2. This CDR3 contains 15 residues. J was trimmed by 7 bases and V by 4 bases; bases with no gene match: 8. The germline CDR1 and CDR2 sequences are SGHAT and FQDESV (reference sequence).